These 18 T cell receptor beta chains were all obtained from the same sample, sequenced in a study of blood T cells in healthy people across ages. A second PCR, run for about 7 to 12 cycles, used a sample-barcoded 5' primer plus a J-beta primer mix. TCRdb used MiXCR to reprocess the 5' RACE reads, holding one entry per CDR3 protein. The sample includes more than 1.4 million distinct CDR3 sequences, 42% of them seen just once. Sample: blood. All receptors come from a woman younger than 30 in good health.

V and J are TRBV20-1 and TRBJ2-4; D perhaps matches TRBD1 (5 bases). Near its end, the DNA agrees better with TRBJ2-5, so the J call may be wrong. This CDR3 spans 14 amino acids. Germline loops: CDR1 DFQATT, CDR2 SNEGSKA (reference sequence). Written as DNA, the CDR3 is TGCAGTGCTAGTTGGGGCACTTCGGAGGAGACCCAGTACTTC. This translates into CSASWGTSEETQYF.

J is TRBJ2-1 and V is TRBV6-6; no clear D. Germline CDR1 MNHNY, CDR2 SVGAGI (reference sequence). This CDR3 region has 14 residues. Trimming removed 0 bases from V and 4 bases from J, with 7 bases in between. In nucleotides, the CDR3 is TGTGCCAGCAGTTACTCGACAACTTACAATGAGCAGTTCTTC. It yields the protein CASSYSTTYNEQFF.

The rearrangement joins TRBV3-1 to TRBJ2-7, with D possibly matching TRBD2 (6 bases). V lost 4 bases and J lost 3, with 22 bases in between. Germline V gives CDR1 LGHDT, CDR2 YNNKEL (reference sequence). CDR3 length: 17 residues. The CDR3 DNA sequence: TGTGCCAGCAGCCTCCGGGGTGGAGCGGGCCCCAACTACGAGCAGTACTTC. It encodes CASSLRGGAGPNYEQYF.

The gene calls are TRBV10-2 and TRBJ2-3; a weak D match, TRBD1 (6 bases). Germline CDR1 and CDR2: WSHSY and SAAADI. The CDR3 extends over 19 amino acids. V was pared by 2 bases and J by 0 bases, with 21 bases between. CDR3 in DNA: TGCGCCAGCAGTGAGGGTGGCAGGGGCTGGATCGGGAGCACAGATACGCAGTATTTT. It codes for CASSEGGRGWIGSTDTQYF.

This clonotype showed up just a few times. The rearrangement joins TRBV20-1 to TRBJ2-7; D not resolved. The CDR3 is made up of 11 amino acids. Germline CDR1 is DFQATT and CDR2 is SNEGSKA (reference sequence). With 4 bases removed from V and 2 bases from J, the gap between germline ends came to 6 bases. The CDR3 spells CSAINAYEQYF. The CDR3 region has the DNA TGCAGTGCTATCAATGCCTACGAGCAGTACTTC.

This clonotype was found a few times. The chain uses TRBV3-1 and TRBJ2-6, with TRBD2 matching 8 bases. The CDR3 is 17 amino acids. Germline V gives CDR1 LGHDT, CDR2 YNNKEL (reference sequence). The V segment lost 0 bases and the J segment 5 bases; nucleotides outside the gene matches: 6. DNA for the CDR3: TGTGCCAGCAGCCAAGAACCCAGCGGGGGTAGGGCCAACGTCCTGACTTTC. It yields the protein CASSQEPSGGRANVLTF.

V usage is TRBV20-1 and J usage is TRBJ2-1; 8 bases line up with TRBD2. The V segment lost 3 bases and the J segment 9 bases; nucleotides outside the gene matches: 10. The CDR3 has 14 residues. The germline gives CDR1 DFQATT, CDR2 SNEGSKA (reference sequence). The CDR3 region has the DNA TGCAGTGCTAGGGAGCCCACCCGGGAGGGTGAGCAGTTCTTC. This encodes CSAREPTREGEQFF.

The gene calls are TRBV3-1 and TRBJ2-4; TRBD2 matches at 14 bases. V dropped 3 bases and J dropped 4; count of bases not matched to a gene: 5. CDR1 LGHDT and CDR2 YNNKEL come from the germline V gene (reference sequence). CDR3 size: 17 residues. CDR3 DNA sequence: TGTGCCAGCAGCCACCCCGGGACTAGCGGGGGAAAAAACATTCAGTACTTC. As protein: CASSHPGTSGGKNIQYF.

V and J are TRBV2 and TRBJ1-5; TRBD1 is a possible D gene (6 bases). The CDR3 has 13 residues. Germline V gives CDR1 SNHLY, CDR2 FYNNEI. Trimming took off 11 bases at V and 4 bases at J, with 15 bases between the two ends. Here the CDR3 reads CACTRDTNQPQHF. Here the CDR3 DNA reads TGTGCCTGCACCAGGGACACTAATCAGCCCCAGCATTTT. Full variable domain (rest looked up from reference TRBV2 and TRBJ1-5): EPEVTQTPSHQVTQMGQEVILRCVPISNHLYFYWYRQILGQKVEFLVSFYNNEISEKSEIFDDQFSVERPDGSNFTLKIRSTKLEDSAMYFCACTRDTNQPQHFGDGTRLSIL.

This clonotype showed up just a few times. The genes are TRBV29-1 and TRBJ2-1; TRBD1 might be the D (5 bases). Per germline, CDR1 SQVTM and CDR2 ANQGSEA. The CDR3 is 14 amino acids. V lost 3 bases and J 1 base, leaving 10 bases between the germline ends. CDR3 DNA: TGCAGCGTTGAGGGGAAGGGGTCCTACAATGAGCAGTTCTTC. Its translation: CSVEGKGSYNEQFF.

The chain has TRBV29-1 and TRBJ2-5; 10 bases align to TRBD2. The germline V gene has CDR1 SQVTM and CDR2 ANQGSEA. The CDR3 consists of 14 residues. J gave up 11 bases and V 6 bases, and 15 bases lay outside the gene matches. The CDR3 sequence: CSVALAGAGNEQYF. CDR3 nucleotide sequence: TGCAGCGTCGCCCTAGCGGGAGCGGGGAATGAGCAGTACTTC.

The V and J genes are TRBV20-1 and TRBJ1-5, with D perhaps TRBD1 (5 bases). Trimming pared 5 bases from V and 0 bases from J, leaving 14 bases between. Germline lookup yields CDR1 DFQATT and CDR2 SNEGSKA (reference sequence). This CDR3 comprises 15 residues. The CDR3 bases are TGCAGTGCTCCGGGACGGGGGGATAGCAATCAGCCCCAGCATTTT. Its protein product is CSAPGRGDSNQPQHF.

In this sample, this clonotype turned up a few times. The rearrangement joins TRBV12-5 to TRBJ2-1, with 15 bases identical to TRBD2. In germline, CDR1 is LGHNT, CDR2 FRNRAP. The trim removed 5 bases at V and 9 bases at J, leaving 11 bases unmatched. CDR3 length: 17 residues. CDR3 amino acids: CASGHGLAGGPSAEQFF. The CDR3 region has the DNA TGTGCTAGTGGTCACGGACTAGCGGGGGGGCCATCGGCTGAGCAGTTCTTC.

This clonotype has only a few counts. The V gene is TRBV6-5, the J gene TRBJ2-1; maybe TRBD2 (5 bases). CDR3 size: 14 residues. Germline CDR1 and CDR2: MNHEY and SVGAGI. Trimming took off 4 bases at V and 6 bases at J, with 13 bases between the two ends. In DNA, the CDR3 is TGTGCCAGCAGTTCACAAGGTGGGAGCAATGAGCAGTTCTTC. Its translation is CASSSQGGSNEQFF.

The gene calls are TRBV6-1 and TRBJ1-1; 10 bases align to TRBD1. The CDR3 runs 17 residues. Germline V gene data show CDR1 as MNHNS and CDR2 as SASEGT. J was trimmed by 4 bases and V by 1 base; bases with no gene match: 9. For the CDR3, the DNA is TGTGCCAGCAGTGAAGGGAGGACAGGGGGGAAGGGCACTGAAGCTTTCTTT. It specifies CASSEGRTGGKGTEAFF.

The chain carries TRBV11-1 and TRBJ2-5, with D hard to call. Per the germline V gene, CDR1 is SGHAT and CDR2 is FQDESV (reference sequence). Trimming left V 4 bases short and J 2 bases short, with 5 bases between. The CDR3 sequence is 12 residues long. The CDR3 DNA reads TGTGCCAGCAGCTGGCAGCAAGAGACCCAGTACTTC. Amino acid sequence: CASSWQQETQYF.

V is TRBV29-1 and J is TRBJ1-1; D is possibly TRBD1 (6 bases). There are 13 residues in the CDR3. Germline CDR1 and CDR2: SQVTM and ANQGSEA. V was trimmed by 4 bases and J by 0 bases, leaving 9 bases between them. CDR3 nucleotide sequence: TGCAGCGTTGCCCCAGGGGTGAACACTGAAGCTTTCTTT. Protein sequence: CSVAPGVNTEAFF.

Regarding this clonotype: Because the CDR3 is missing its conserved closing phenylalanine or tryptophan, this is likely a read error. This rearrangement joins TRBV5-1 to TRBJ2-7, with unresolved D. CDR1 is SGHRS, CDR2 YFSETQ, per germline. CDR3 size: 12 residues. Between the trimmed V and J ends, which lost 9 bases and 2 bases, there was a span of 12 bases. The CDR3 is CAKSLTTYEQYL. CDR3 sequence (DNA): TGCGCCAAAAGCTTAACCACCTACGAGCAGTACTTA.